This is a list of T cell receptor beta chains from one sample in a study of persistence of HIV-infected CD4 T cells. These receptors have no known antigen. Here immunoSEQ multiplex PCR was the method, and the copy in TCRdb shows in-frame clones only, minus some. The sample has some 58,000 clones; approximately 75% are singletons. The material sequenced was CD4+ T cells sorted from PBMCs after approximately 19-hour stimulation, taken from a patient who received antiretroviral therapy. These TCRs come from an adult man with HIV who was CMV-seropositive. Both conserved end residues are part of each CDR3. D genes are given only for firm matches. Where a row states a size, it is once, few, many or the class of an expanded clone; other rows omit it.

abundance	j_gene	d_gene	v_gene	CDR3aa	CDR3nt
.	TRBJ1-4	TRBD1	TRBV7-8	CASSPFEGQINEKLFF	TGTGCCAGCAGCCCCTTCGAGGGACAGATAAATGAAAAACTGTTTTTT
.	TRBJ2-7	.	TRBV5-4	CASSLQGPYEQYF	TGTGCCAGCAGCTTGCAGGGACCCTACGAGCAGTACTTC
.	TRBJ2-1	.	TRBV5-5	CASIIEKGGINEQFF	TGTGCCAGCATTATAGAAAAGGGGGGGATCAATGAGCAGTTCTTC
.	TRBJ2-2	TRBD1	TRBV6-5	CASSGQGRNTGELFF	TGTGCCAGCAGCGGACAGGGGAGGAACACCGGGGAGCTGTTTTTT
once	TRBJ1-3	TRBD1	TRBV18	CASSVGQGRNTIYF	TGTGCCAGCTCGGTGGGACAGGGACGGAACACCATATATTTT
.	TRBJ1-2	.	TRBV4-2	CASSQAFQGEYTF	TGTGCCAGCAGCCAAGCCTTCCAGGGAGAGTACACCTTC
.	TRBJ2-1	.	TRBV28	CATGGFSYNEQFF	TGTGCCACCGGGGGTTTTTCCTACAATGAGCAGTTCTTC
once	TRBJ2-1	.	TRBV2	CASKEEGTQYNEQFF	TGTGCCAGCAAGGAGGAGGGGACACAATACAATGAGCAGTTCTTC
.	TRBJ1-4	.	TRBV10-3	CAIRSSAGNEKLFF	TGTGCCATCAGATCCTCAGCGGGTAATGAAAAACTGTTTTTT
.	TRBJ2-7	TRBD2	TRBV5-1	CASSYTSGADGEQYF	TGCGCCAGCAGTTACACTAGCGGGGCGGATGGGGAGCAGTACTTC
.	TRBJ1-1	TRBD1	TRBV28	CASSPATGGNTEAFF	TGTGCCAGCAGTCCTGCGACAGGGGGGAACACTGAAGCTTTCTTT
.	TRBJ1-2	TRBD1	TRBV5-4	CASSLGQGDYGYTF	TGTGCCAGCAGCTTGGGACAGGGGGACTATGGCTACACCTTC
.	TRBJ1-1	.	TRBV5-1	CASSADILSTEAFF	TGCGCCAGCAGCGCAGACATCCTGAGCACTGAAGCTTTCTTT
few	TRBJ1-4	.	TRBV3-1/TRBV3-2	CASSHPTGMNGEKLFF	TGTGCCAGCAGCCATCCAACAGGGATGAATGGTGAAAAACTGTTTTTT
.	TRBJ2-2	.	TRBV15	CATSRDETTFVTGELFF	TGTGCCACCAGCAGAGATGAAACGACATTTGTGACCGGGGAGCTGTTTTTT
.	TRBJ2-2	.	TRBV14	CASSPQNANTGELFF	TGTGCCAGCAGCCCACAGAACGCGAACACCGGGGAGCTGTTTTTT
.	TRBJ1-5	.	TRBV10-3	CAISDGLRNQPQHF	TGTGCCATCAGTGATGGCCTGAGGAATCAGCCCCAGCATTTT
.	TRBJ2-3	.	TRBV7-9	CASSPTGWLGTDTQYF	TGTGCCAGCAGCCCTACAGGGTGGCTGGGCACAGATACGCAGTATTTT
.	TRBJ2-2	TRBD2	TRBV5-5	CASSLLAGSYTGELFF	TGTGCCAGCAGCTTGTTAGCGGGGAGCTACACCGGGGAGCTGTTTTTT
.	TRBJ2-6	.	TRBV9	CASSREGSGANVLTF	TGTGCCAGCAGCCGTGAGGGTTCTGGGGCCAACGTCCTGACTTTC
.	TRBJ1-2	.	TRBV7-9	CASSTNERGAGYGYTF	TGTGCCAGCAGCACCAACGAAAGGGGGGCAGGCTATGGCTACACCTTC
.	TRBJ1-2	.	TRBV7-2	CASTRSQQLLSGYTF	TGTGCCAGCACCCGCTCGCAACAGCTGCTATCTGGCTACACCTTC
.	TRBJ2-3	.	TRBV6-7	CASSSRLDGQDTQYF	TGTGCCAGCAGTTCTCGGCTAGACGGTCAAGATACGCAGTATTTT
few	TRBJ1-1	TRBD1	TRBV6-6	CASLQGDTEAFF	TGTGCCAGTTTACAGGGGGACACTGAAGCTTTCTTT
.	TRBJ1-1	TRBD1	TRBV7-9	CASSLGTGGFTEAFF	TGTGCCAGCAGCTTAGGGACAGGGGGCTTCACTGAAGCTTTCTTT
.	TRBJ1-6	TRBD1	TRBV5-3	CARSLPGGPGQGSGYNSPLHF	TGTGCCAGAAGCTTACCCGGGGGGCCGGGACAGGGGTCCGGCTATAATTCACCCCTCCACTTT
.	TRBJ1-2	TRBD1	TRBV11-1	CASSSYNDRENYGYTF	TGTGCCAGCAGCTCTTACAACGACAGGGAGAACTATGGCTACACCTTC
few	TRBJ1-5	TRBD1	TRBV19	CASSIRTGAFNQPQHF	TGTGCCAGTAGTATTAGGACAGGGGCATTCAATCAGCCCCAGCATTTT
.	TRBJ1-6	.	TRBV19	CATTTGHNSPLHF	TGTGCCACCACTACAGGACATAATTCACCCCTCCACTTT
.	TRBJ1-1	TRBD1	TRBV3-1/TRBV3-2	CASSRLDRANTEAFF	TGTGCCAGCAGCCGGCTGGACAGGGCTAACACTGAAGCTTTCTTT
.	TRBJ1-1	.	TRBV7-3	CASSLGQNTEAFF	TGTGCCAGCAGCTTAGGACAGAACACTGAAGCTTTCTTT
.	TRBJ2-3	.	TRBV27	CASSLKRGRKTDTQYF	TGTGCCAGCAGTTTAAAGAGGGGCCGTAAAACAGATACGCAGTATTTT
few	TRBJ1-1	.	TRBV3-1/TRBV3-2	CASSQAGGNTEAFF	TGTGCCAGCAGCCAAGCCGGGGGTAACACTGAAGCTTTCTTT
.	TRBJ1-2	TRBD1	TRBV3-1/TRBV3-2	CASRPQGGGYTF	TGTGCCAGCAGGCCACAGGGGGGTGGCTACACCTTC
.	TRBJ1-6	.	TRBV10-2	CASTARASSPLHF	TGCGCCAGCACCGCCAGGGCCTCTTCACCCCTCCACTTT
.	TRBJ1-2	.	TRBV5-1	CASSLGGEGGYTF	TGCGCCAGCAGCTTGGGAGGAGAAGGTGGCTACACCTTC
many	TRBJ2-7	.	TRBV14	CASSQGGPYEQYF	TGTGCCAGCAGCCAAGGGGGCCCCTACGAGCAGTACTTC
.	TRBJ1-2	TRBD1	TRBV20-1	CSARGTGEGYGYTF	TGCAGTGCTCGTGGAACAGGGGAAGGCTATGGCTACACCTTC
.	TRBJ1-5	.	TRBV2	CASRSGGNQPQHF	TGTGCCAGCAGGAGCGGAGGAAATCAGCCCCAGCATTTT
.	TRBJ1-6	.	TRBV3-1/TRBV3-2	CATMESSYNSPLHF	TGTGCCACCATGGAGAGCTCCTATAATTCACCCCTCCACTTT
.	TRBJ1-3	.	TRBV7-9	CASSFGGGNTIYF	TGTGCCAGCAGCTTCGGGGGAGGAAACACCATATATTTT
.	TRBJ1-2	TRBD1	TRBV28	CASSYDRGPYGYTF	TGTGCCAGCAGCTACGACAGGGGGCCCTATGGCTACACCTTC
.	TRBJ1-2	TRBD1	TRBV5-1	CASSLEGQALYGYTF	TGCGCCAGCAGCTTGGAAGGACAGGCTCTCTATGGCTACACCTTC
.	TRBJ1-2	.	TRBV3-1/TRBV3-2	CASSQAGTGGYTF	TGTGCCAGCAGCCAGGCCGGGACCGGCGGCTACACCTTC
.	TRBJ1-2	.	TRBV18	CASSPSLEGEDGYTF	TGTGCCAGCTCACCGAGTTTAGAAGGAGAGGATGGCTACACCTTC
.	TRBJ1-2	.	TRBV10-3	CAISESIGVRGYTF	TGTGCCATCAGTGAGTCGATAGGGGTTCGAGGCTACACCTTC
.	TRBJ1-3	.	TRBV18	CASSPYEAQAGSGNTIYF	TGTGCCAGCTCACCCTACGAGGCGCAGGCTGGCTCTGGAAACACCATATATTTT
.	TRBJ1-1	TRBD1	TRBV19	CASKGRGRNTEAFF	TGTGCCAGTAAGGGGAGGGGGCGGAACACTGAAGCTTTCTTT
.	TRBJ2-7	TRBD1	TRBV18	CASSPPGTASSYEQYF	TGTGCCAGCTCACCACCTGGGACAGCTAGCTCCTACGAGCAGTACTTC
.	TRBJ1-1	.	TRBV24-1	CATSGANGNTEAFF	TGTGCCACCTCGGGGGCAAACGGGAACACTGAAGCTTTCTTT
.	TRBJ1-3	TRBD1	TRBV3-1/TRBV3-2	CASSQLTRGFPGNTIYF	TGTGCCAGCAGCCAGTTAACCAGGGGGTTCCCTGGAAACACCATATATTTT
.	TRBJ1-2	.	TRBV5-1	CASSLEADNYGYTF	TGCGCCAGCAGCTTGGAGGCAGACAACTATGGCTACACCTTC
.	TRBJ2-1	TRBD2	TRBV19	CASSPQGGLAGLNEQFF	TGTGCCAGTAGTCCCCAGGGGGGGCTAGCGGGGCTCAATGAGCAGTTCTTC
.	TRBJ1-2	TRBD1	TRBV29-1	CSSLSPGQGYYTF	TGCAGCTCCCTTTCTCCGGGACAGGGGTACTACACCTTC
.	TRBJ2-7	.	TRBV7-8	CASSRGDLSYEQYF	TGTGCCAGCAGCCGAGGAGACCTCTCCTACGAGCAGTACTTC
.	TRBJ1-3	.	TRBV6-5	CASSPLRGNTIYF	TGTGCCAGCAGTCCCCTGAGAGGAAACACCATATATTTT
.	TRBJ2-6	.	TRBV7-3	CASSQKGGGANVLTF	TGTGCCAGCAGCCAAAAGGGAGGTGGGGCCAACGTCCTGACTTTC
.	TRBJ1-6	.	TRBV2	CASSVQNSPLHF	TGTGCCAGCAGTGTACAGAATTCACCCCTCCACTTT
.	TRBJ2-3	TRBD1	TRBV4-1	CASSQTPTGSSTDTQYF	TGCGCCAGCAGCCAGACACCGACAGGGAGTAGCACAGATACGCAGTATTTT